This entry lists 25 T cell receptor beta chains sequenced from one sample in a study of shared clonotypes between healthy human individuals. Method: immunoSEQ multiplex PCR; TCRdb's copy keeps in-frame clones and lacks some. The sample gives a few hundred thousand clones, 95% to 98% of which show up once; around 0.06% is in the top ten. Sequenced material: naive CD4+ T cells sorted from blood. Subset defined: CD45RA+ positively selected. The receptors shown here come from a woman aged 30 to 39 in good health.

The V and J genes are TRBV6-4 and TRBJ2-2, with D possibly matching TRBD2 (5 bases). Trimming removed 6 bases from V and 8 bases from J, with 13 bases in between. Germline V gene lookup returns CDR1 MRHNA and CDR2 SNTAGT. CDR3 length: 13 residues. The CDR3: CASSAQLAGELFF. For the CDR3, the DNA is TGTGCCAGCAGCGCCCAATTAGCGGGGGAGCTGTTTTTT.

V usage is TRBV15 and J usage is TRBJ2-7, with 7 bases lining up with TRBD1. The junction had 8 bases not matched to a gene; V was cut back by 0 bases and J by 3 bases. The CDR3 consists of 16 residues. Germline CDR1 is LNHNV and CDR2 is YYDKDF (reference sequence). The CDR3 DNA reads TGTGCCACCAGCAGAGATCCAGATGGGACAGTCTACGAGCAGTACTTC. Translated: CATSRDPDGTVYEQYF.

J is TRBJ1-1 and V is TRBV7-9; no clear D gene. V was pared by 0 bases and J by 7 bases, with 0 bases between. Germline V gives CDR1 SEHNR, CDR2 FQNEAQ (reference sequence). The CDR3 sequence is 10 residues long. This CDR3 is CASSLAEAFF. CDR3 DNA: TGTGCCAGCAGCTTAGCTGAAGCTTTCTTT.

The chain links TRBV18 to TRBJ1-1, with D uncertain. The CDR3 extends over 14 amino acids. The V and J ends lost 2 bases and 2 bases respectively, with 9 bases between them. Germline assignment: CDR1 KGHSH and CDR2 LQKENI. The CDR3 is CASSPFDGNTEAFF. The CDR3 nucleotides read TGTGCCAGCTCACCATTCGACGGAAACACTGAAGCTTTCTTT.

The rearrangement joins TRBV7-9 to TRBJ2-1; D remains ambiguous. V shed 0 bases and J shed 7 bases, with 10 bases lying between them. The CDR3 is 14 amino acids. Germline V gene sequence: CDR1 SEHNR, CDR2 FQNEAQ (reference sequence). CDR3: CASSLAGQSNEQFF. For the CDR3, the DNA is TGTGCCAGCAGCTTAGCCGGGCAATCGAATGAGCAGTTCTTC.

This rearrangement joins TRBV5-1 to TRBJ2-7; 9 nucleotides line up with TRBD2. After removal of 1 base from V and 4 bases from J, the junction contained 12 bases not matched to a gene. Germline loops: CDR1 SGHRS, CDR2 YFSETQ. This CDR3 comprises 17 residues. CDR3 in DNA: TGCGCCAGCAGCTTGATTTCGGGACCCAGCGGGAGGTACGAGCAGTACTTC. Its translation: CASSLISGPSGRYEQYF.

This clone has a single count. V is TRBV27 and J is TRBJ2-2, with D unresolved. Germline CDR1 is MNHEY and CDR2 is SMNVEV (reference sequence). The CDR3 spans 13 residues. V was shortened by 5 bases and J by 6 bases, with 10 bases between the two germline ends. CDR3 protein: CASSPLLAGELFF. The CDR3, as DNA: TGTGCCAGCAGTCCCCTGTTGGCCGGGGAGCTGTTTTTT.

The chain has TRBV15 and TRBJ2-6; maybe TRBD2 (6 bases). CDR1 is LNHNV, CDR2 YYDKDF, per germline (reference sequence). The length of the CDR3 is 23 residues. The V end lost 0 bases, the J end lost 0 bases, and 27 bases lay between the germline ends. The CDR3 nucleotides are TGTGCCACCAGCAGAGATCGGTGGAGGAGCCTAGCGCCCCGATTCTCTGGGGCCAACGTCCTGACTTTC. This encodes CATSRDRWRSLAPRFSGANVLTF.

The CDR3: CASKPQGGDGYTF. In DNA form, the CDR3 reads TGTGCCAGCAAACCACAGGGGGGGGATGGCTACACCTTC. V gene TRBV2 combines with J gene TRBJ1-2; 8 bases are a match to TRBD1. The germline V gene encodes CDR1 SNHLY and CDR2 FYNNEI. This CDR3 region has 13 residues. V shed 7 bases and J 6 bases; nucleotides not matched to a gene: 7.

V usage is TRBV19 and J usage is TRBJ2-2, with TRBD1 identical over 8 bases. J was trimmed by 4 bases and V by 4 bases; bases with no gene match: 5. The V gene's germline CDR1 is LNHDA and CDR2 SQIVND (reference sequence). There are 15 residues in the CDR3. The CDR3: CASSRQGPITGELFF. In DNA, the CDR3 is TGTGCCAGTAGTAGACAGGGGCCGATCACCGGGGAGCTGTTTTTT.

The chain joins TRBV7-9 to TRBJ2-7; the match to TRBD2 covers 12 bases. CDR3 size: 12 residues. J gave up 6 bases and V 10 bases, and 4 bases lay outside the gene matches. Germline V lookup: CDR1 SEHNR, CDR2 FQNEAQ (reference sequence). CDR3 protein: CATPTSGSEQYF. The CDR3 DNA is TGTGCCACCCCGACTAGCGGGAGCGAGCAGTACTTC. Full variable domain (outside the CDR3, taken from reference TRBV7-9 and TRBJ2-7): DTGVSQNPRHKITKRGQNVTFRCDPISEHNRLYWYRQTLGQGPEFLTYFQNEAQLEKSRLLSDRFSAERPKGSFSTLEIQRTEQGDSAMYLCATPTSGSEQYFGPGTRLTVT.

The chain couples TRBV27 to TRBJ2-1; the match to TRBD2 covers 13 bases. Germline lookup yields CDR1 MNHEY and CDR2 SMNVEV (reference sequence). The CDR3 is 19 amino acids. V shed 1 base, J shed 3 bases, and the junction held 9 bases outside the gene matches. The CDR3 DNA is TGTGCCAGCAGTTTATGGGGGACTAGCGGGGACCCGCTCTACAATGAGCAGTTCTTC. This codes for CASSLWGTSGDPLYNEQFF.

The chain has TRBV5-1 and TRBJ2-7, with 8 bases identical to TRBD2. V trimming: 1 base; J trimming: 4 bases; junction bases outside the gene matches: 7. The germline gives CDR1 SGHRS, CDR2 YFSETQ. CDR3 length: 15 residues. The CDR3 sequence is CASSLSGGTRYEQYF. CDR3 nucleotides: TGCGCCAGCAGCTTGAGCGGGGGCACGAGATACGAGCAGTACTTC.

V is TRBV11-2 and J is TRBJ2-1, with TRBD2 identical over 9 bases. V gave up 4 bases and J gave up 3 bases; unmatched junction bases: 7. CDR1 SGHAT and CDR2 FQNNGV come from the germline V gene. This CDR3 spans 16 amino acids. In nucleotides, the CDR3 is TGTGCCAGCAGCTCCCCTAGCGGGACCCTCTACAATGAGCAGTTCTTC. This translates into CASSSPSGTLYNEQFF.

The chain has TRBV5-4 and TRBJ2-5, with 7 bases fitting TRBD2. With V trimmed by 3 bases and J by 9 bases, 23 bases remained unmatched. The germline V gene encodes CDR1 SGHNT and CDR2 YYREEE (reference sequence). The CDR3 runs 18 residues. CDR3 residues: CASSSPLEARSGEGSQYF. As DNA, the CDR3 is TGTGCCAGCAGCTCCCCTTTAGAGGCCCGCTCTGGGGAGGGTTCCCAGTACTTC.

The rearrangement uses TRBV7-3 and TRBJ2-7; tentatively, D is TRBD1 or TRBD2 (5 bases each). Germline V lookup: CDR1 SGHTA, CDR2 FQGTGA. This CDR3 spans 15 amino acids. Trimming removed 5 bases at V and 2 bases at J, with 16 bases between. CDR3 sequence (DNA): TGTGCCAGCAGCCCTAGACCGGGACCTCCCTACGAGCAGTACTTC. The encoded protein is CASSPRPGPPYEQYF.

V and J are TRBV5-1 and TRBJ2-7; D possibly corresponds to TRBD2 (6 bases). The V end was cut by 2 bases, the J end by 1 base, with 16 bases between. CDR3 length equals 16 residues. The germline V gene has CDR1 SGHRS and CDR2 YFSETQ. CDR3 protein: CASSFGGGTSSYEQYF. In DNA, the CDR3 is TGCGCCAGCAGCTTCGGAGGCGGGACGTCTTCCTACGAGCAGTACTTC.

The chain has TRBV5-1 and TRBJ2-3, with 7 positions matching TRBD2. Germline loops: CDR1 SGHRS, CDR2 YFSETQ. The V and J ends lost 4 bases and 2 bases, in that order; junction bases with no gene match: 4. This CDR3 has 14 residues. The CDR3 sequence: CASSLGTITDTQYF. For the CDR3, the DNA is TGCGCCAGCAGCCTCGGGACTATCACAGATACGCAGTATTTT.

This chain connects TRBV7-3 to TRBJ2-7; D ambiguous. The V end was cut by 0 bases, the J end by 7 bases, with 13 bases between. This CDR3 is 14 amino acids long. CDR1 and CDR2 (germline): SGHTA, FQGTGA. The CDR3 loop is CASSLTASPLEQYF. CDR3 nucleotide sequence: TGTGCCAGCAGCTTAACGGCCTCCCCCTTGGAGCAGTACTTC.

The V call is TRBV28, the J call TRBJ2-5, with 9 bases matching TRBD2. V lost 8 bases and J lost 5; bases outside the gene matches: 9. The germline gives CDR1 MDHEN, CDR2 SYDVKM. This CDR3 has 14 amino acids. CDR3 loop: CASGMVAGVETQYF. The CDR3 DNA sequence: TGTGCCAGCGGTATGGTAGCGGGAGTGGAGACCCAGTACTTC.

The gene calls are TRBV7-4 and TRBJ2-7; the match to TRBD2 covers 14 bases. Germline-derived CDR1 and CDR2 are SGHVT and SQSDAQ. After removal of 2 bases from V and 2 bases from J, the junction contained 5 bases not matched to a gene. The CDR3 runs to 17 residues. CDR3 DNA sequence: TGTGCCAGCAGCTTATGGGGACTAGCGGGAGAAACCTACGAGCAGTACTTC. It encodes CASSLWGLAGETYEQYF.

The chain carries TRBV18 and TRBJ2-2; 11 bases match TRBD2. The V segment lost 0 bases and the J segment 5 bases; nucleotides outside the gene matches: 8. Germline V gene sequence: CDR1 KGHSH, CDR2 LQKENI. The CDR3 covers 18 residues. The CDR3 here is CASSPPRLAGGGTGELFF. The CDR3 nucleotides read TGTGCCAGCTCACCACCGCGGCTAGCGGGAGGCGGAACCGGGGAGCTGTTTTTT.

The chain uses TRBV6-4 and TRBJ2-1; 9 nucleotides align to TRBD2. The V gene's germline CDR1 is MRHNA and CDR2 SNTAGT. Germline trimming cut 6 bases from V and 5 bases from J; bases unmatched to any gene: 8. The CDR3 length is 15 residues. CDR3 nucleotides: TGTGCCAGCAGCGGGGCTAGCGGGATTCACAATGAGCAGTTCTTC. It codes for CASSGASGIHNEQFF.

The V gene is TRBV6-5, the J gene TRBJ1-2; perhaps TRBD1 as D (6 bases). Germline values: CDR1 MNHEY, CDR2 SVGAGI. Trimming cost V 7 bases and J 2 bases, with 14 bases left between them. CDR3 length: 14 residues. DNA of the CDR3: TGTGCCAGCATCCCGACAGGATTAAACTATGGCTACACCTTC. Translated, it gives CASIPTGLNYGYTF.

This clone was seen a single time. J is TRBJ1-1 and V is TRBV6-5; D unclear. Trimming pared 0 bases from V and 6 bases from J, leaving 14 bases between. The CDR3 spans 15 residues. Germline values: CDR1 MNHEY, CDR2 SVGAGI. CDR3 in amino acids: CASSYSSVRDAEAFF. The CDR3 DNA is TGTGCCAGCAGTTACTCGTCAGTCCGAGACGCTGAAGCTTTCTTT.